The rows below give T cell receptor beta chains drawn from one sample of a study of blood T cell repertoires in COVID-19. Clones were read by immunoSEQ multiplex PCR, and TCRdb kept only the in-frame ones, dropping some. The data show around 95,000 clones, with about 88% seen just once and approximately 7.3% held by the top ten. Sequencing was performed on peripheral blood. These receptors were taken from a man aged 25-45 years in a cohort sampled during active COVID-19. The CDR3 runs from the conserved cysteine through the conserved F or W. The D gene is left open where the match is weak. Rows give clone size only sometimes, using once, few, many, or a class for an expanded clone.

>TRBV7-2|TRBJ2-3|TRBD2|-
TGTGCCAGCAGCCTCTTCGGCGGGGGGGGCACAGATACGCAGTATTTT
CASSLFGGGGTDTQYF
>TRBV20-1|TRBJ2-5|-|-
TGCAGTGCCCTAGGCGAGACCCAGTACTTC
CSALGETQYF
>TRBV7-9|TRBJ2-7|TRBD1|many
TGTGCCAGCAGCCCGGAACCGGGACAGGGCTCCTACGAGCAGTACTTC
CASSPEPGQGSYEQYF
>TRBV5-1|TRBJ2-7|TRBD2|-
TGCGCCAGCAGCAAGGGTGGACTAGGGTCCGAGCAGTACTTC
CASSKGGLGSEQYF
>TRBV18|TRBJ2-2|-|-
TGTGCCAGCTCACCAGCTTCGGGGAACACCGGGGAGCTGTTTTTT
CASSPASGNTGELFF
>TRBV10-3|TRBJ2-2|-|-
TGTGCCATCAGGACAGGAGCCGGGGAGCTGTTTTTT
CAIRTGAGELFF
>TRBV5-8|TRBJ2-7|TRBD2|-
TGTGCCAGCAGCTTCGGACTAGCGGGGGGGGACGAGCAGTACTTC
CASSFGLAGGDEQYF
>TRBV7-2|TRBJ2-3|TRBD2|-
TGTGCCAGCAGCTTAAACGGGGGGGCGGTCGGCACAGATACGCAGTATTTT
CASSLNGGAVGTDTQYF
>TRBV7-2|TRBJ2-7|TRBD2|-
TGTGCCAGCAGCTTAGCTGGGGGGGAAACCTACGAGCAGTACTTC
CASSLAGGETYEQYF
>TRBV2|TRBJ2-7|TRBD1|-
TGTGCCAGCGGAGGGGGACAGGGTCGCTACGAGCAGTACTTC
CASGGGQGRYEQYF
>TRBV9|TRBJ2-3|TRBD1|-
TGTGCCAGCAGCGAGGGACAGGGGGCAAATCCCCCAGATACGCAGTATTTT
CASSEGQGANPPDTQYF
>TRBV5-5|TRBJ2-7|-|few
TGTGCCAGCAGGGTCCAGGGTAGGCACGAGCAGTACTTC
CASRVQGRHEQYF
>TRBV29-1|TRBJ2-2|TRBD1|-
TGCAGCGCGCTCCGGGACAGGGGTACCGGGGAGCTGTTTTTT
CSALRDRGTGELFF
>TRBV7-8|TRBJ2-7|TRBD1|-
TGTGCCAGCAGCTTAGTAGGGACAGGGTACGAGCAGTACTTC
CASSLVGTGYEQYF
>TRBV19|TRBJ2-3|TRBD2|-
TGTGCCAGTAGTAATCCTAGCGGGGCCACCACAGATACGCAGTATTTT
CASSNPSGATTDTQYF
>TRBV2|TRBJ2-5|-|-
TGTGCCAGCAGGCCCAGCCAGCGCCCCCAAGAGACCCAGTACTTC
CASRPSQRPQETQYF
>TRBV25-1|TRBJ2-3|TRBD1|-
TGTGCCAGCAGAAAGACAGGGGAGGCAGATACGCAGTATTTT
CASRKTGEADTQYF
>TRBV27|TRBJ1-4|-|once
TGTGCCAGCAGTTTAGAGGGCAGGGGCGCAAAACTGTTTTTT
CASSLEGRGAKLFF
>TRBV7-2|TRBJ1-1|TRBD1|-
TGTGCCAGCAGCTTCTGGACAGGGGAGAACACTGAAGCTTTCTTT
CASSFWTGENTEAFF
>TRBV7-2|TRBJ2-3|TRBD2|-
TGTGCCAGCAGCTCAGGACTAGCGGGGGGCCGCACAGATACGCAGTATTTT
CASSSGLAGGRTDTQYF
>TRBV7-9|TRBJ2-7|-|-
TGTGCCAGCAGCCCATATACATGGACTAACCCCCCGGACGAGCAGTACTTC
CASSPYTWTNPPDEQYF
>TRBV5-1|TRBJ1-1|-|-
TGCGCCAGCAGCTTGACAGAGAACACTGAAGCTTTCTTT
CASSLTENTEAFF
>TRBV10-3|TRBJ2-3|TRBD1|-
TGTGCCATCAGTGGACAGGGGGGGACAGATACGCAGTATTTT
CAISGQGGTDTQYF
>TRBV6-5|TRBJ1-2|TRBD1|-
TGTGCCAGCAGCCGATCGACAGGGGGTGGCTACACCTTC
CASSRSTGGGYTF
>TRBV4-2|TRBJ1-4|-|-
TGTGCCAGCAGCCAAGGGCAGGGGAATGAAAAACTGTTTTTT
CASSQGQGNEKLFF
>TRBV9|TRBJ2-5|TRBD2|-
TGTGCCAGCAGCGTAGTGGGACTAGCGGGGGGGCAAGAGACCCAGTACTTC
CASSVVGLAGGQETQYF
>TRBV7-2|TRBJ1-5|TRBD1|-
TGTGCCAGCAGCCAGACAGGGGTTAGCAATCAGCCCCAGCATTTT
CASSQTGVSNQPQHF
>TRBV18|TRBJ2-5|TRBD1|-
TGTGCCAGCTCACCAGGACAGGGGGGAGCAGAGACCCAGTACTTC
CASSPGQGGAETQYF
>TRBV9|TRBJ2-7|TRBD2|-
TGTGCCAGCAGCGCGGGACTAGCGGGGGTCGAGCAGTACTTC
CASSAGLAGVEQYF
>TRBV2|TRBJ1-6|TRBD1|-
TGTGCCAGCAGACCCCGGGACAGCGGTAATTCACCCCTCCACTTT
CASRPRDSGNSPLHF
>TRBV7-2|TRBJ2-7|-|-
TGTGCCAGCAGCTTAGTCAGGGAAACCTACGAGCAGTACTTC
CASSLVRETYEQYF
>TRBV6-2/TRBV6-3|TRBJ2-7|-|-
TGTGCCAGCAGTTACCCGGGACACTCCTACGAGCAGTACTTC
CASSYPGHSYEQYF